The 7 T cell receptor beta chains below were found in one sample sequenced in a study of beta chain features in type 1 diabetes. Every isolated RNA sample was fully reverse transcribed, so sequencing captured expressed TCRB transcripts. TCRdb's copy holds only in-frame clones and misses some; the assay was immunoSEQ multiplex PCR. The top ten hold 0.093% of the sample, which has hundreds of thousands of clones, around a sixth seen once. Sequencing was carried out using naive CD4+ T cells from blood. These receptor sequences come from a young man in good health.

The CDR3 sequence is CASSQIRPTSGSSKGTDTQYF. The CDR3 DNA reads TGCGCCAGCAGCCAAATCCGCCCGACTAGCGGGAGTTCTAAGGGCACAGATACGCAGTATTTT. The chain carries TRBV4-3 and TRBJ2-3; 12 nucleotides line up with TRBD2. This CDR3 contains 21 residues. Germline loops: CDR1 LGHNA, CDR2 YSLEER. V lost 2 bases, J lost 1 base, and 16 bases stayed unmatched.

This clone appeared a few times. The chain recombines TRBV7-2 with TRBJ2-2; 8 bases align to TRBD1. The CDR3 length is 14 residues. The V segment lost 5 bases and the J segment 4 bases; nucleotides outside the gene matches: 3. CDR1 and CDR2 from the germline V gene are SGHTA and FQGNSA. Here the CDR3 reads CASSPGQGTGELFF. CDR3 DNA: TGTGCCAGCAGCCCCGGACAGGGCACCGGGGAGCTGTTTTTT.

This clone turned up a few times. This chain links TRBV5-6 with TRBJ2-7; 8 positions match TRBD2. Trimming at V came to 4 bases and at J to 5 bases, leaving 11 bases not matched to a gene. Germline V gene data show CDR1 as SGHDT and CDR2 as YYEEEE. CDR3 length: 15 amino acids. In DNA form, the CDR3 reads TGTGCCAGCAGCGCGCCGGGACTAGGGGCCGACGAGCAGTACTTC. It translates to CASSAPGLGADEQYF.

The J gene is TRBJ2-5, the V gene TRBV2; D remains unclear. This CDR3 has 17 residues. Germline CDR1 is SNHLY and CDR2 is FYNNEI. V was clipped by 4 bases and J by 3 bases, with 21 bases between them. The CDR3 bases are TGTGCCAGCAGTGGTCTAAGATCATGGCGCAATGAAGAGACCCAGTACTTC. Translating it yields CASSGLRSWRNEETQYF.

The chain combines TRBV5-6 with TRBJ2-1, with 11 positions matching TRBD1. The CDR3 is 17 residues long. Trimming removed 3 bases from V and 9 bases from J; junction bases left unmatched: 14. Germline V gene lookup returns CDR1 SGHDT and CDR2 YYEEEE. The CDR3 DNA is TGTGCCAGCAGCTCGCCTATCCGGGACAGGGGGATGGGTGAGCAGTTCTTC. It is translated as CASSSPIRDRGMGEQFF. Full variable domain (rest looked up from reference TRBV5-6 and TRBJ2-1): DAGVTQSPTHLIKTRGQQVTLRCSPKSGHDTVSWYQQALGQGPQFIFQYYEEEERQRGNFPDRFSGHQFPNYSSELNVNALLLGDSALYLCASSSPIRDRGMGEQFFGPGTRLTVL.

DNA for the CDR3: TGTGCCAGCAGCACCGACAGAAAAGAGACCCAGTACTTC. Encoded protein: CASSTDRKETQYF. The rearrangement joins TRBV5-4 to TRBJ2-5; D is perhaps TRBD1 (5 bases). Germline CDR1 SGHNT, CDR2 YYREEE (reference sequence). Trimming removed 4 bases from V and 3 bases from J, with 10 bases in between. The length of the CDR3 is 13 residues.

The chain links TRBV6-4 to TRBJ2-1; D uncertain. Germline V gene sequence: CDR1 MRHNA, CDR2 SNTAGT. This CDR3 is built from 14 residues. With 4 bases removed from V and 3 bases from J, the gap between germline ends came to 10 bases. The CDR3 region is CASSGGDSYNEQFF. Written as DNA, the CDR3 is TGTGCCAGCAGTGGCGGAGATAGCTACAATGAGCAGTTCTTC.